This T cell receptor (beta chain) emerged from a study of T-cell memory formation after mild COVID-19. Study details: Largely donor-specific sequence clusters came from two donors.

Study-level findings and limits: Pre-infection memory already had some responding clones, implying cross-reactive memory joined. CD8+ contracting clones occupied EMRA, while CD4+ ones occupied mainly CM and EM.

The CDR3 is 14 residues long. The germline gives CDR1 DFQATT, CDR2 SNEGSKA (reference sequence). The germline V and J ends were trimmed by 3 bases and 0 bases, with 9 bases remaining between them. This clonotype was detected only a few times. Its antigen is unknown. A 5'RACE reaction primed in the constant segment made cDNA libraries of TCR alpha and TCR beta, and these carried sample barcodes and UMIs. TCRdb itself ran the 5' RACE reads through MiXCR, one entry per CDR3 protein. This table holds about 350,000 distinct CDR3 sequences, roughly an eighth found once. This chain links TRBV20-1 with TRBJ2-4; no clear D. What was sequenced was PBMCs or a T cell subset sorted from them (not recorded which). This clonotype originated in a man between 18 and 29 years old who had mild COVID-19 (a few samples of this study predate the infection). Cell type and time point are not known. The CDR3 coding sequence is TGCAGTGCTAGTGAAGACATAGCCAAAAACATTCAGTACTTC. Translation: CSASEDIAKNIQYF.